Listed here are 24 T cell receptor beta chains from one sample, sequenced in a study of cytomegalovirus exposure and HLA in healthy donors. Primers: 60 Vbeta forward and 13 Jbeta reverse. Clones were read by immunoSEQ multiplex PCR, and TCRdb kept only the in-frame ones, dropping some. The data show about 150,000 clones, with around a tenth seen just once and less than 2% held by the top ten. Sequencing was carried out using PBMCs. The receptors originated from a male donor in good health and CMV-seronegative.

The CDR3 sequence is CASSLTGRTDTQYF. In DNA form, the CDR3 reads TGTGCCAGTAGTCTCACAGGGCGCACAGATACGCAGTATTTT. The V gene is TRBV19, the J gene TRBJ2-3, with TRBD1 as a possible D gene (6 bases). The CDR3 is 14 amino acids. With 5 bases removed from V and 1 base from J, the gap between germline ends came to 10 bases. The germline gives CDR1 LNHDA, CDR2 SQIVND (reference sequence).

The V gene is TRBV9, the J gene TRBJ2-5; the D gene is possibly TRBD1 (5 bases). This CDR3 comprises 14 residues. V was shortened by 0 bases and J by 0 bases, with 6 bases between the two germline ends. The V gene's germline CDR1 is SGDLS and CDR2 YYNGEE. Here the CDR3 reads CASSVGTYQETQYF. CDR3 DNA: TGTGCCAGCAGCGTAGGGACATACCAAGAGACCCAGTACTTC. Looking up the rest from reference TRBV9 and TRBJ2-5 gives the full variable domain: DSGVTQTPKHLITATGQRVTLRCSPRSGDLSVYWYQQSLDQGLQFLIQYYNGEERAKGNILERFSAQQFPDLHSELNLSSLELGDSALYFCASSVGTYQETQYFGPGTRLLVL.

There are a few counts of this clone. The V gene is TRBV19, the J gene TRBJ2-5, with D possibly TRBD2 on 5 matching bases. Judging by the DNA end, TRBJ2-7 fits better; the J call may be wrong. This CDR3 has 14 residues. Germline CDR1 is LNHDA and CDR2 is SQIVND (reference sequence). The CDR3 is CASSIVASSYEQYF. The CDR3 DNA reads as TGTGCCAGTAGTATAGTAGCGTCATCCTACGAGCAGTACTTC.

This clone was counted between two and nine times. The gene calls are TRBV9 and TRBJ1-3; tentative D call: TRBD1 (5 bases). Germline V gives CDR1 SGDLS, CDR2 YYNGEE. The V end lost 0 bases, the J end lost 4 bases, and 8 bases lay between the germline ends. The CDR3 extends over 14 amino acids. The CDR3 sequence: CASSVAGSGNTIYF. CDR3 DNA sequence: TGTGCCAGCAGCGTAGCAGGGTCCGGAAACACCATATATTTT.

This clone occurred a few times. The chain couples TRBV7-2 to TRBJ2-5, with a weak D call TRBD1 (5 bases). The V end lost 5 bases, the J end lost 5 bases, and 24 bases lay between the germline ends. Germline loops: CDR1 SGHTA, CDR2 FQGNSA. The CDR3 loop spans 17 amino acids. The CDR3 DNA reads as TGTGCCAGCAGCCCGGGTAGGGGTGCCTATCGCGTGGAGACCCAGTACTTC. Its translation is CASSPGRGAYRVETQYF.

V usage is TRBV27 and J usage is TRBJ2-5; possibly TRBD1 for D (5 bases). CDR1 is MNHEY, CDR2 SMNVEV, per germline (reference sequence). The V end lost 5 bases, the J end lost 5 bases, and 9 bases lay between the germline ends. The CDR3 extends over 12 amino acids. In DNA, the CDR3 is TGTGCCAGCAGTCATAACAGGGAGACCCAGTACTTC. Translation gives CASSHNRETQYF.

Only a few counts were recorded for this clone. The chain recombines TRBV4-1 with TRBJ1-2, with 7 bases identical to TRBD1. Per germline, CDR1 MGHRA and CDR2 YSYEKL. The CDR3 runs 17 residues. V shed 2 bases and J 4 bases; nucleotides not matched to a gene: 13. CDR3 bases: TGCGCCAGCAGCCAAACCCCTGGGGGCCAGGGGGTCTATGGCTACACCTTC. It specifies CASSQTPGGQGVYGYTF.

This chain links TRBV4-2 with TRBJ2-7, with TRBD2 identical over 8 bases. The CDR3 has 16 residues. Per the germline V gene, CDR1 is LGHNA and CDR2 is YNFKEQ. J gave up 6 bases and V 1 base, and 11 bases lay outside the gene matches. CDR3 amino acids: CASSQGGSGSQGEQYF. The DNA of the CDR3 is TGTGCCAGCAGCCAAGGGGGAAGCGGGAGCCAGGGCGAGCAGTACTTC.

A few counts support this clone. V and J are TRBV7-2 and TRBJ1-1; D is undetermined. The CDR3 length is 12 residues. Trimming removed 7 bases at V and 0 bases at J, with 6 bases between. Germline lookup yields CDR1 SGHTA and CDR2 FQGNSA. CDR3 residues: CASTLMNTEAFF. As DNA, the CDR3 is TGTGCCAGCACTCTTATGAACACTGAAGCTTTCTTT.

There are a few counts of this clone. The chain joins TRBV7-6 to TRBJ1-2; 9 bases are a match to TRBD1. Germline V lookup: CDR1 SGHVS, CDR2 FNYEAQ. The CDR3 is 15 amino acids. The junction had 9 bases not matched to a gene; V was cut back by 5 bases and J by 5 bases. CDR3 residues: CASSATGQGIYGYTF. Written as DNA, the CDR3 is TGTGCCAGCAGCGCCACGGGACAGGGCATTTATGGCTACACCTTC.

This chain connects TRBV4-3 to TRBJ2-7; D uncertain. Looked up from germline, CDR1 is LGHNA and CDR2 is YSLEER. This CDR3 contains 13 residues. Trimming left V 0 bases short and J 6 bases short, with 9 bases between. The CDR3 loop is CASSQERRGEQYF. CDR3 sequence (DNA): TGCGCCAGCAGCCAAGAACGGCGCGGCGAGCAGTACTTC.

This chain links TRBV28 with TRBJ2-5; 8 nucleotides align to TRBD1. The V segment lost 5 bases and the J segment 5 bases; nucleotides outside the gene matches: 4. The CDR3 is 13 residues long. Germline CDR1 and CDR2: MDHEN and SYDVKM. The CDR3 protein is CASSAWTGETQYF. The CDR3 nucleotides are TGTGCCAGCAGTGCTTGGACAGGGGAGACCCAGTACTTC.

This clone was seen a handful of times. This rearrangement joins TRBV6-5 to TRBJ1-6; D call uncertain. From germline, CDR1 is MNHEY and CDR2 SVGAGI. V was pared by 0 bases and J by 9 bases, with 9 bases between. The CDR3 sequence is 14 residues long. The CDR3 loop is CASSYSNLGSPLHF. CDR3 nucleotide sequence: TGTGCCAGCAGTTACTCTAATCTAGGTTCACCCCTCCACTTT.

This clone was counted only a few times. The chain recombines TRBV5-1 with TRBJ1-1, with 8 bases that match TRBD1. In germline, CDR1 is SGHRS, CDR2 YFSETQ. The CDR3 extends over 14 amino acids. With V trimmed by 0 bases and J by 5 bases, 3 bases remained unmatched. Written as DNA, the CDR3 is TGCGCCAGCAGCTTGGGGACAGGGTGGACTGAAGCTTTCTTT. Encoded protein: CASSLGTGWTEAFF.

This sequence joins TRBV28 and TRBJ2-7; D may be TRBD2 (7 bases). Germline values: CDR1 MDHEN, CDR2 SYDVKM. This CDR3 is built from 14 residues. V shed 2 bases and J shed 1 base, with 9 bases lying between them. The CDR3, as DNA: TGTGCCAGCAGTTTAGAGGGGGGGTCCTACGAGCAGTACTTC. This codes for CASSLEGGSYEQYF.

V and J are TRBV2 and TRBJ1-2; 8 bases match TRBD1. V was clipped by 2 bases and J by 0 bases; unmatched bases: 5. The length of the CDR3 is 16 residues. Germline V gene data show CDR1 as SNHLY and CDR2 as FYNNEI. This chain's CDR3 is CASSERQGAANYGYTF. In DNA, the CDR3 is TGTGCCAGCAGTGAACGCCAGGGGGCAGCTAACTATGGCTACACCTTC.

CDR3: CASTQQGAQETQYF. The CDR3 DNA is TGTGCCAGCACCCAACAGGGGGCACAGGAGACCCAGTACTTC. The rearrangement uses TRBV2 and TRBJ2-5; 9 bases align to TRBD1. This CDR3 has 14 residues. After removal of 7 bases from V and 5 bases from J, the junction contained 8 bases not matched to a gene. Germline CDR1 and CDR2: SNHLY and FYNNEI.

The V call is TRBV4-1, the J call TRBJ2-1; TRBD2 aligns across 16 bases. J lost 2 bases, V lost 0 bases, and 4 bases had no gene match. This CDR3 region has 19 residues. The germline CDR1 and CDR2 sequences are MGHRA and YSYEKL. In nucleotides, the CDR3 is TGCGCCAGCAGCCAAGATCACGGGACTAGCGGGAGGGCCTACAATGAGCAGTTCTTC. Its protein is CASSQDHGTSGRAYNEQFF.

This clone showed up just a few times. This chain links TRBV29-1 with TRBJ1-2; 7 bases are a match to TRBD1. The CDR3 extends over 13 amino acids. Looked up from germline, CDR1 is SQVTM and CDR2 is ANQGSEA. Trimming cost V 7 bases and J 2 bases; bases outside gene matches: 7. CDR3 DNA sequence: TGCAGCGCCCGGGACAGTCCAAACTATGGCTACACCTTC. Protein sequence: CSARDSPNYGYTF.

This clone was seen a few times. The rearrangement uses TRBV9 and TRBJ1-1; the D gene is possibly TRBD1 (5 bases). This CDR3 is built from 13 residues. Trimming left V 3 bases short and J 5 bases short, with 11 bases between. Germline lookup yields CDR1 SGDLS and CDR2 YYNGEE. The CDR3 region is CASSASQGTEAFF. The DNA of the CDR3 is TGTGCCAGCAGCGCCTCGCAGGGAACTGAAGCTTTCTTT. The entire variable domain, with the rest obtained from reference TRBV9 and TRBJ1-1, is as follows: DSGVTQTPKHLITATGQRVTLRCSPRSGDLSVYWYQQSLDQGLQFLIQYYNGEERAKGNILERFSAQQFPDLHSELNLSSLELGDSALYFCASSASQGTEAFFGQGTRLTVV.

This clone appeared a few times. This chain uses TRBV14 with TRBJ2-3; TRBD2 aligns across 10 bases. This CDR3 comprises 16 residues. Unmatched junction bases numbered 7, after V lost 3 bases and J lost 4 bases. Germline loops: CDR1 SGHDN, CDR2 FVKESK. CDR3 coding DNA: TGTGCCAGCAGCCAGAGGCTAGCGGGAGCCGCAGATACGCAGTATTTT. Translated, it gives CASSQRLAGAADTQYF.

The rearrangement uses TRBV4-3 and TRBJ2-1; a weak D match, TRBD2 (5 bases). The V gene lost 0 bases and the J gene lost 6 bases, with 18 bases spanning the gap. The CDR3 is made up of 17 amino acids. CDR1 LGHNA and CDR2 YSLEER come from the germline V gene. CDR3: CASSQDAAGLEGNEQFF. The CDR3 DNA follows: TGCGCCAGCAGCCAAGATGCCGCCGGGCTAGAGGGCAATGAGCAGTTCTTC.

There are a few counts of this clone. V and J are TRBV5-1 and TRBJ2-1; weak D call: TRBD2 (5 bases). Germline CDR1 is SGHRS and CDR2 is YFSETQ. The CDR3 extends over 15 amino acids. The V end was cut by 5 bases, the J end by 3 bases, with 15 bases between. The CDR3 nucleotides read TGCGCCAGCAGACTGGCCGGGAAAGACTACAATGAGCAGTTCTTC. Amino acid sequence: CASRLAGKDYNEQFF.

CDR3 region: CASSFPRDNEQFF. DNA of the CDR3: TGTGCCAGCAGTTTTCCCCGCGACAATGAGCAGTTCTTC. This chain uses TRBV28 with TRBJ2-1; D gene uncertain. V was cut by 3 bases and J by 5 bases, with 8 bases left in between. The CDR3 contains 13 residues. Germline V lookup: CDR1 MDHEN, CDR2 SYDVKM. Looking up the rest from reference TRBV28 and TRBJ2-1 gives the full variable domain: DVKVTQSSRYLVKRTGEKVFLECVQDMDHENMFWYRQDPGLGLRLIYFSYDVKMKEKGDIPEGYSVSREKKERFSLILESASTNQTSMYLCASSFPRDNEQFFGPGTRLTVL.